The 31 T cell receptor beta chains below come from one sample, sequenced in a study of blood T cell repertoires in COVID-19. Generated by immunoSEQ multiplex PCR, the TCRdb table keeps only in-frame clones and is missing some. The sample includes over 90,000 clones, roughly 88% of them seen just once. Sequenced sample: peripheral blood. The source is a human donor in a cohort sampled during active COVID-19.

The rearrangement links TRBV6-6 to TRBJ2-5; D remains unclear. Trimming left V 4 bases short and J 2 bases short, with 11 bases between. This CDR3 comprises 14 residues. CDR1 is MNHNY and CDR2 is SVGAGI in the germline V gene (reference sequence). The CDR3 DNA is TGTGCCAGCAGTTTCCCCGGGTCGCAAGAGACCCAGTACTTC. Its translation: CASSFPGSQETQYF.

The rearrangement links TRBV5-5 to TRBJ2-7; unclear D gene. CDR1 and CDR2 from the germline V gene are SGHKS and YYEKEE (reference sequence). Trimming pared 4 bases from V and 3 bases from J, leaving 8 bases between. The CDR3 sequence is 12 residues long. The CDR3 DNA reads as TGTGCCAGCAGCCCCCTGCGCTACGAGCAGTACTTC. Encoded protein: CASSPLRYEQYF.

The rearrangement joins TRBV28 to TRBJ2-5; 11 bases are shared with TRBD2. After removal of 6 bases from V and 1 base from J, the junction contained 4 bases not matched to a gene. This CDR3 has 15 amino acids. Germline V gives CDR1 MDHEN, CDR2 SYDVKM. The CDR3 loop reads CASRNLAGGQETQYF. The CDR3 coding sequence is TGTGCCAGCAGAAATCTAGCGGGGGGCCAAGAGACCCAGTACTTC.

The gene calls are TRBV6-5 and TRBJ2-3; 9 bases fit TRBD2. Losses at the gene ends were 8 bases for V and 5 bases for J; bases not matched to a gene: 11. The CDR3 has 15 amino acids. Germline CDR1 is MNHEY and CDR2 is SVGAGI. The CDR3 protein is CASCRLAEGRDTQYF. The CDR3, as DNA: TGTGCCAGCTGCAGACTAGCGGAAGGACGAGATACGCAGTATTTT.

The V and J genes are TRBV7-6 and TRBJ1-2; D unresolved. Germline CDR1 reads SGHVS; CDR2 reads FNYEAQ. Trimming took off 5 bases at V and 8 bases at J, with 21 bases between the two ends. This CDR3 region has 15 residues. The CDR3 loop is CASSPFRSPEEGYTF. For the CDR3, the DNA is TGTGCCAGCAGCCCCTTCCGGAGCCCTGAGGAAGGCTACACCTTC.

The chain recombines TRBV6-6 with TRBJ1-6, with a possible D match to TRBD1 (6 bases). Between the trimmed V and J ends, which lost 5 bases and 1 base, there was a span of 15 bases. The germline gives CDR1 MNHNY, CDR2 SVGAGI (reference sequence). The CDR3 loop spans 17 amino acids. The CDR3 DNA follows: TGTGCCAGCAGTCGTACAGGGATCGGATCCTATAATTCACCCCTCCACTTT. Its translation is CASSRTGIGSYNSPLHF.

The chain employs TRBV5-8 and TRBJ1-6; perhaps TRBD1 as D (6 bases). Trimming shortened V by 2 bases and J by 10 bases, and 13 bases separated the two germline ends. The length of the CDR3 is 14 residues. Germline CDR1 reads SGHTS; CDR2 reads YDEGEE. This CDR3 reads CASSFLGHGSPLHF. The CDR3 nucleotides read TGTGCCAGCAGCTTTTTGGGACACGGATCACCCCTCCACTTT. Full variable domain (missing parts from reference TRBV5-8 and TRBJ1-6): EAGVTQSPTHLIKTRGQQATLRCSPISGHTSVYWYQQALGLGLQFLLWYDEGEERNRGNFPPRFSGRQFPNYSSELNVNALELEDSALYLCASSFLGHGSPLHFGNGTRLTVT.

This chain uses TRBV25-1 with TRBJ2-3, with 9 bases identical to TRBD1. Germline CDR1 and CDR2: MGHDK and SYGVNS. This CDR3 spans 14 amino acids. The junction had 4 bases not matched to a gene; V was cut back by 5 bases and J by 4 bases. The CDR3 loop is CASSPTGGSDTQYF. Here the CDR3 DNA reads TGTGCCAGCAGTCCGACAGGGGGATCAGATACGCAGTATTTT.

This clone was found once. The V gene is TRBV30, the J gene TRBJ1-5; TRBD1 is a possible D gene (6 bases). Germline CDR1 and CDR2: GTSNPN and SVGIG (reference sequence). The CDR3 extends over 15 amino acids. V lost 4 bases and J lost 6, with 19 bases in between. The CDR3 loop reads CAWKSPTGLAQPQHF. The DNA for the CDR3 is TGTGCCTGGAAATCTCCGACAGGTCTTGCTCAGCCCCAGCATTTT.

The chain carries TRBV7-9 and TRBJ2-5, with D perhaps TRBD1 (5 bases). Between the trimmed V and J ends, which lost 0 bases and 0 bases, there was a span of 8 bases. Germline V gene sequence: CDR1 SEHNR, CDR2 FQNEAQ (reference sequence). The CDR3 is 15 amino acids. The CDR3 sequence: CASSLAGAYQETQYF. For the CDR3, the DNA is TGTGCCAGCAGCTTAGCTGGGGCATACCAAGAGACCCAGTACTTC. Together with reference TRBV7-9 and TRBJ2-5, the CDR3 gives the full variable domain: DTGVSQNPRHKITKRGQNVTFRCDPISEHNRLYWYRQTLGQGPEFLTYFQNEAQLEKSRLLSDRFSAERPKGSFSTLEIQRTEQGDSAMYLCASSLAGAYQETQYFGPGTRLLVL.

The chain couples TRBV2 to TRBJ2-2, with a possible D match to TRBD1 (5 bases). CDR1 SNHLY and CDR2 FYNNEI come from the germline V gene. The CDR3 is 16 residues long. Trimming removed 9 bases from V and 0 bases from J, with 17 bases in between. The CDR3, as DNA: TGTGCCAGTACTGAACCGGCCAGGGCGAACACCGGGGAGCTGTTTTTT. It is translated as CASTEPARANTGELFF.

CDR3 sequence (DNA): TGTGCCAGCAGCTTACGCCAGAATAGCAATCAGCCCCAGCATTTT. Encoded protein: CASSLRQNSNQPQHF. The chain recombines TRBV11-2 with TRBJ1-5; D remains ambiguous. Germline CDR1 is SGHAT and CDR2 is FQNNGV. This CDR3 is 15 amino acids long. V dropped 2 bases and J dropped 0 bases, with 8 bases sitting between them.

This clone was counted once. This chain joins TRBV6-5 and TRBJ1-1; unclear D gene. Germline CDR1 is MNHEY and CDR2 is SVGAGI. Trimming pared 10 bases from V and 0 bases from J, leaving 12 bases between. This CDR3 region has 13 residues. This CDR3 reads CAIKREMNTEAFF. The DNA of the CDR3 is TGTGCCATTAAACGGGAGATGAACACTGAAGCTTTCTTT.

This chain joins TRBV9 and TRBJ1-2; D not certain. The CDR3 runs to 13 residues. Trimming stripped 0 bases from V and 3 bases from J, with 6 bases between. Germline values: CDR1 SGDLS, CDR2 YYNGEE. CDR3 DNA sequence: TGTGCCAGCAGCGTAGACGGAGACTATGGCTACACCTTC. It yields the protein CASSVDGDYGYTF.

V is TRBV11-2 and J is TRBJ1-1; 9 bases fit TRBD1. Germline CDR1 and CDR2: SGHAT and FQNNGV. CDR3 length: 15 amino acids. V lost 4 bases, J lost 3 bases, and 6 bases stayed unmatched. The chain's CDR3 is CASSSGQGADTEAFF. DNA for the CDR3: TGTGCCAGCAGCTCGGGACAGGGAGCGGACACTGAAGCTTTCTTT.

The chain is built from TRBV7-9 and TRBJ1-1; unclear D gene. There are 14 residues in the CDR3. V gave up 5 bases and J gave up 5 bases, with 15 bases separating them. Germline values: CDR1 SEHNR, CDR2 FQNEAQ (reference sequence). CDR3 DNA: TGTGCCAGCAGCCACGTCCAAGGAGGAACTGAAGCTTTCTTT. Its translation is CASSHVQGGTEAFF.

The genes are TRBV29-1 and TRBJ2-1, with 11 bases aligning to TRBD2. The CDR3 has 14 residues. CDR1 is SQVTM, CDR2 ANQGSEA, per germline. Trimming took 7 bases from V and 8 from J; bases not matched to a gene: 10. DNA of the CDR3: TGCAGCGGCCAACTAGCGGGGGCCGGAGATGAGCAGTTCTTC. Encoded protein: CSGQLAGAGDEQFF.

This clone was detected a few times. The DNA for the CDR3 is TGTGCCACCCTCCCGGGACTAGCGGTCCAAGAGCAGTTCTTC. Translation: CATLPGLAVQEQFF. The rearrangement joins TRBV28 to TRBJ2-1; 11 bases agree with TRBD2. V lost 10 bases and J lost 10; bases outside the gene matches: 12. CDR1 is MDHEN and CDR2 is SYDVKM in the germline V gene. This CDR3 is 14 amino acids long. Looking up the rest from reference TRBV28 and TRBJ2-1 gives the full variable domain: DVKVTQSSRYLVKRTGEKVFLECVQDMDHENMFWYRQDPGLGLRLIYFSYDVKMKEKGDIPEGYSVSREKKERFSLILESASTNQTSMYLCATLPGLAVQEQFFGPGTRLTVL.

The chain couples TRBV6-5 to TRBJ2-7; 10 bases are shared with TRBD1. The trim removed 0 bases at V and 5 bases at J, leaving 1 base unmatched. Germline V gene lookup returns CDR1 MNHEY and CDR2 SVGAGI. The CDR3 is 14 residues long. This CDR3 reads CASSYSGTGDEQYF. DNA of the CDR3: TGTGCCAGCAGTTACTCCGGGACAGGGGACGAGCAGTACTTC.

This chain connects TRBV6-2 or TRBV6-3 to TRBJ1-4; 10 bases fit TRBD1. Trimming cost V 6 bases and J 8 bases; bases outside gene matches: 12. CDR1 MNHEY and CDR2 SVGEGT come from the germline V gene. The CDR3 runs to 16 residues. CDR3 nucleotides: TGTGCCAGCAGCTCGCCCGGGACAGGGGTTAGAGAAAAACTGTTTTTT. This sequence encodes CASSSPGTGVREKLFF.

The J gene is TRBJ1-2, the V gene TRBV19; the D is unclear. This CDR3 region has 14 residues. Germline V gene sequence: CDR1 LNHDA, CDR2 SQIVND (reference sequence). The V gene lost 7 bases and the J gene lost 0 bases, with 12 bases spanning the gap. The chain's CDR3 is CASTPSIANYGYTF. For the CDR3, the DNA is TGTGCCAGTACCCCATCGATAGCTAACTATGGCTACACCTTC.

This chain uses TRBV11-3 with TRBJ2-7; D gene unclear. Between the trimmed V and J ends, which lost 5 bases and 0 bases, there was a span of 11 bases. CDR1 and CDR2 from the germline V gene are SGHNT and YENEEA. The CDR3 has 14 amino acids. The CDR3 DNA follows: TGTGCCAGCAGCCCTGATGGGCTCTCCTACGAGCAGTACTTC. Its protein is CASSPDGLSYEQYF.

This chain's CDR3 is CASSFVSGSTGETQYF. Here the CDR3 DNA reads TGTGCCAGCAGCTTCGTTAGCGGGAGTACCGGAGAGACCCAGTACTTC. The genes are TRBV7-2 and TRBJ2-5, with TRBD2 matching 9 bases. The germline V gene encodes CDR1 SGHTA and CDR2 FQGNSA. Trimming at V came to 3 bases and at J to 4 bases, leaving 9 bases not matched to a gene. This CDR3 has 16 amino acids.

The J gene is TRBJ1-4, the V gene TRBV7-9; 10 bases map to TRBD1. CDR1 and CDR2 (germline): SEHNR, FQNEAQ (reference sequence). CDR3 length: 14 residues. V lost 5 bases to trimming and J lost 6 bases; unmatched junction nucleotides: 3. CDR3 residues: CASSPGTGDEKLFF. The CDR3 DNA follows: TGTGCCAGCAGCCCGGGGACAGGGGATGAAAAACTGTTTTTT.

The CDR3 loop reads CASNRNGLAGGSSYNEQFF. In DNA, the CDR3 is TGCGCCAGCAACCGCAACGGACTAGCGGGGGGGAGCTCCTACAATGAGCAGTTCTTC. V and J are TRBV10-1 and TRBJ2-1; 15 bases match TRBD2. Germline V gene data show CDR1 as WNHNN and CDR2 as SYGVQD (reference sequence). This CDR3 has 19 residues. Trimming cost V 7 bases and J 0 bases; bases outside gene matches: 10.

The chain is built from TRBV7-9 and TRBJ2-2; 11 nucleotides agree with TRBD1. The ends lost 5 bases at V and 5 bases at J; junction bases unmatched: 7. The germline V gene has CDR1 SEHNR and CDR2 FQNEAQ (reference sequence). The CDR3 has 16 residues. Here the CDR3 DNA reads TGTGCCAGCAGCCGGCGGGGACAGGGGGGTACCGGGGAGCTGTTTTTT. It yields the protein CASSRRGQGGTGELFF.

CDR3 residues: CATRWEGYTF. For the CDR3, the DNA is TGTGCCACGAGGTGGGAGGGCTACACCTTC. This chain connects TRBV19 to TRBJ1-2; D call uncertain. The germline V gene encodes CDR1 LNHDA and CDR2 SQIVND (reference sequence). The CDR3 covers 10 residues. The V and J ends lost 10 bases and 8 bases respectively, with 11 bases between them.

The CDR3 is CASGGTGPYEQYF. For the CDR3, the DNA is TGTGCTAGTGGGGGGACAGGCCCCTACGAGCAGTACTTC. This sequence joins TRBV12-5 and TRBJ2-7; 8 nucleotides match TRBD1. J lost 2 bases, V lost 6 bases, and 3 bases had no gene match. CDR3 length: 13 amino acids. Germline CDR1 is LGHNT and CDR2 is FRNRAP.

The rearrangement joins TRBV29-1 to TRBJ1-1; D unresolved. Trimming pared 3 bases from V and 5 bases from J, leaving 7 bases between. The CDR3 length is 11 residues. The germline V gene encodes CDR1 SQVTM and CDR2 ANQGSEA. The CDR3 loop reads CSVDLTTEAFF. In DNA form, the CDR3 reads TGCAGCGTTGACCTGACAACTGAAGCTTTCTTT.

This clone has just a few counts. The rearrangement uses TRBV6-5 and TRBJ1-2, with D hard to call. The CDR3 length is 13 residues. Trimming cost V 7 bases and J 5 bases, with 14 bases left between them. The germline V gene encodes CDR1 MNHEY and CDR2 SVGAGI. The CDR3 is CASTPGGRYGYTF. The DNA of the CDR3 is TGTGCCAGCACCCCCGGAGGACGGTATGGCTACACCTTC.

CDR3 sequence: CASSPHPGTGGSQSSYNEQFF. DNA for the CDR3: TGTGCCAGCAGCCCTCATCCCGGGACAGGGGGCTCTCAGAGCTCCTACAATGAGCAGTTCTTC. The rearrangement joins TRBV6-9 to TRBJ2-1; 12 bases map to TRBD1. Germline V CDR1 and CDR2: MNHGY, SVAAGI. CDR3 length equals 21 residues. V was pared by 6 bases and J by 0 bases, with 18 bases of the junction left unmatched.